This T cell receptor beta chain was observed in a study of cytomegalovirus exposure and HLA in healthy donors. At the level of the study: An earlier analysis found roughly 100 million unique TCR beta sequences from about 190 million T cells. The study's findings and limits: Other equally common chains were less clonally expanded than HLA-associated TCR beta chains, a later analysis showed. The authors reported that TCR beta sequences could predict HLA-A and HLA-B alleles. These predictions were accurate for most subjects in the first cohort.

CDR3 length: 15 residues. V lost 0 bases, J lost 6 bases, and 9 bases lay in between. CDR1 is MNHEY, CDR2 SVGAGI, per germline. Vbeta (60) and Jbeta (13) primers were used in the PCR. Clones were read by immunoSEQ multiplex PCR, and TCRdb kept only the in-frame ones, dropping some. The top ten hold roughly 1.4% of the sample, which has around 190,000 clones, under 9.5% seen once. A remark on this clone: Its matching antigen is unknown.

This sequence joins TRBV6-5 and TRBJ1-6, with D possibly being TRBD1 (6 bases). Sequenced sample: PBMCs. The sequence was obtained from a woman between 25 and 40 years old in good health and CMV-seropositive. CDR3: CASSYSTGFNSPLHF. Here the CDR3 DNA reads TGTGCCAGCAGTTACTCGACAGGATTTAATTCACCCCTCCACTTT.